This TCR beta chain was documented in a study of regulatory T cells in long-lasting Graves disease. Study findings and constraints: Repertoires from persistent disease leaned toward TRBV28, TRBJ1-2 and TRBJ2-5.

CDR3-region Arm-PCR and iRepertoire HTBI primers produced the TCR beta libraries. TCRdb reprocessed the multiplex PCR reads via MiXCR and lists one record per CDR3 protein. The sample has about 210,000 distinct CDR3 sequences; around 19% are singletons. As to time point: newly diagnosed GD, antithyroid drugs for less than 3 months. Extracted RNA from PBMCs served as the source of the TCR library. This CDR3 spans 15 amino acids. Losses at the gene ends were 0 bases for V and 2 bases for J; bases not matched to a gene: 2. Per the germline V gene, CDR1 is GTSNPN and CDR2 is SVGIG (reference sequence). In regard to this clonotype: The antigen is undetermined.

These data were also reused for a study on T cells in Graves' hyperthyroidism and ophthalmopathy. This second report adds: During a first-round RT-PCR of the TCR CDR3, the HTBI primer set was used.

The chain uses TRBV30 and TRBJ2-1, with 9 bases identical to TRBD2. This specimen was peripheral blood mononuclear cells (PBMCs), taken at new diagnosis, from a patient treated with antithyroid drugs. The clonotype originates from a woman aged 25 to 39 with Graves disease. Here the CDR3 reads CAWSVVAGAYNEQFF. CDR3 DNA sequence: TGTGCCTGGAGTGTAGTAGCGGGGGCCTACAATGAGCAGTTCTTC. The full variable domain, its missing parts supplied by reference TRBV30 and TRBJ2-1, is SQTIHQWPATLVQPVGSPLSLECTVEGTSNPNLYWYRQAAGRGLQLLFYSVGIGQISSEVPQNLSASRPQDRQFILSSKKLLLSDSGFYLCAWSVVAGAYNEQFFGPGTRLTVL.